The 5 T cell receptor beta chains listed next were all sequenced from one sample in a study of blood T cell repertoires in COVID-19. Repertoires were generated with immunoSEQ multiplex PCR, while TCRdb's copy carries only in-frame clones and drops some. The sample holds 150,000 or so clones; around 84% are singletons and the top ten take roughly 8%. Sequencing input: PBMCs or T cells enriched from blood (not recorded which). All receptors come from a woman aged 45-65 years who had recovered from COVID-19.

This clone appeared a single time. The rearrangement uses TRBV5-1 and TRBJ1-2, with TRBD1 identical over 8 bases. V shed 5 bases and J 6 bases; nucleotides not matched to a gene: 9. The CDR3 totals 14 residues. The germline V gene encodes CDR1 SGHRS and CDR2 YFSETQ. CDR3 sequence reads: CASSSGQGSNGYTF. The CDR3 region has the DNA TGCGCCAGCAGTTCCGGACAGGGCTCGAATGGCTACACCTTC.

This clone showed up just once. The chain joins TRBV4-3 to TRBJ2-1; 13 nucleotides agree with TRBD2. Germline CDR1 LGHNA, CDR2 YSLEER. V lost 2 bases, J lost 8 bases, and 9 bases stayed unmatched. This CDR3 is 17 amino acids long. In DNA form, the CDR3 reads TGCGCCAGCAGCCAATGGACTAGCGGGGGCTATTTCGATGAGCAGTTCTTC. It encodes CASSQWTSGGYFDEQFF.

In regard to this clone: Other DNA sequences within the sample encode an identical CDR3. The genes are TRBV3-1 (or the pseudogene TRBV3-2) and TRBJ1-2; D uncertain. Germline-derived CDR1 and CDR2 are LGHDT and YNNKEL (reference sequence). This CDR3 has 13 amino acids. Between the trimmed V and J ends, which lost 0 bases and 4 bases, there was a span of 6 bases. CDR3 bases: TGTGCCAGCAGCCAAGAAGGAGGCTATGGCTACACCTTC. Translating gives CASSQEGGYGYTF.

The J gene is TRBJ1-1, the V gene TRBV18; D is unclear. The CDR3 totals 14 residues. Deletions cut 0 bases from V and 4 bases from J, with 9 bases between. CDR1 is KGHSH and CDR2 is LQKENI in the germline V gene. The CDR3 reads CASSPPGMGTEAFF. The CDR3 nucleotides are TGTGCCAGCTCACCACCCGGGATGGGCACTGAAGCTTTCTTT.

V gene TRBV7-9 combines with J gene TRBJ1-1, with D unresolved. Germline V lookup: CDR1 SEHNR, CDR2 FQNEAQ (reference sequence). V lost 5 bases to trimming and J lost 4 bases, with 8 bases between them. CDR3 size: 12 residues. Here the CDR3 DNA reads TGTGCCAGCAGCCCGGGAAGCACTGAAGCTTTCTTT. Amino acid sequence: CASSPGSTEAFF.